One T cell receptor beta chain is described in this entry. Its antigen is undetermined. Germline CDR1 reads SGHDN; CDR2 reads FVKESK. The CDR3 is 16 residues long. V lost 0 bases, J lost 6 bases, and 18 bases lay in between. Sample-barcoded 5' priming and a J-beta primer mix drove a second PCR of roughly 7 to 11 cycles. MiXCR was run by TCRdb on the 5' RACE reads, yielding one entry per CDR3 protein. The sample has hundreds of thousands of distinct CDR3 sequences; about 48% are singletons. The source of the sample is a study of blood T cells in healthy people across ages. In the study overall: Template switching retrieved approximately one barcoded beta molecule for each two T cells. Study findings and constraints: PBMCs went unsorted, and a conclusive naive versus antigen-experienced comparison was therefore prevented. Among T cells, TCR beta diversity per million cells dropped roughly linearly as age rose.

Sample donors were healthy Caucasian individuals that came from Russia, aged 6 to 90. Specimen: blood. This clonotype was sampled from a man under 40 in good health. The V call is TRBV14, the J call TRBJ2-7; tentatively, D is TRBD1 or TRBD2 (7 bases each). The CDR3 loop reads CASSQDSYRGGIEQYF. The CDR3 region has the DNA TGTGCCAGCAGCCAAGATTCTTACAGGGGAGGGATCGAGCAGTACTTC.